Reported below is one T cell receptor beta chain. This record belongs to a study of blood T cell repertoires in COVID-19. As for the study in general: Collection of acute and convalescent COVID-19 samples took place in the United States, Italy and Spain. T cells, B-cell-depleted T cells, or PBMCs supplied cDNA or gDNA.

In the source study's methods: Scientists estimated how many nucleated cells there were by amplifying reference gene primers. The table came from immunoSEQ multiplex PCR; TCRdb's copy has only in-frame clones and leaves some out. V, J and clone size were drawn from that table, and D and trimming were deduced from the DNA. The sample contains just over 650,000 clones, around 90% of which appear only once. Germline lookup yields CDR1 LGHNA and CDR2 YNFKEQ. The CDR3 totals 13 residues. The germline V and J ends were trimmed by 5 bases and 4 bases, with 11 bases remaining between them. V and J are TRBV4-2 and TRBJ1-1, with unresolved D. The receptor comes from a woman aged 18-30 years with acute or convalescent COVID-19. The specimen was peripheral blood. The CDR3 region is CASSNETGTEAFF. The CDR3 region has the DNA TGTGCCAGCAGCAACGAGACGGGCACTGAAGCTTTCTTT.